This TCR beta chain emerged from a study of identical twins. Everyone who donated was a healthy Caucasian. This clonotype was counted at least ten times. Its antigen is not known. Study observations and caveats: Twin pairs had excess sharing that was weaker in beta out-of-frame sequences. Conclusions rested on cross-sectional statistics rather than following the same donors.

TCRdb re-analysed the 5' RACE reads in MiXCR, keeping a single row per CDR3 protein. The table shows fewer than 250,000 distinct CDR3 sequences, with around 6.9% occurring only once. CDR1 and CDR2 from the germline V gene are SGHDT and YYEEEE. V was shortened by 4 bases and J by 5 bases, with 9 bases between the two germline ends. The CDR3 covers 13 residues. These same data were also listed under a study on yellow fever vaccine responses in identical twins. Per that study: Reportedly, the T cell response mounted by twins to vaccine seemed partly convergent, partly personalized.

Sequenced material: memory (CD45RO+) T cells sorted from blood. The rearrangement joins TRBV5-6 to TRBJ2-2, with D hard to call. This TCR was sampled from a woman in her late teens or twenties in good health. The DNA for the CDR3 is TGTGCCAGCAGCCTGAGTGGGACCGGGGAGCTGTTTTTT. Residues: CASSLSGTGELFF.